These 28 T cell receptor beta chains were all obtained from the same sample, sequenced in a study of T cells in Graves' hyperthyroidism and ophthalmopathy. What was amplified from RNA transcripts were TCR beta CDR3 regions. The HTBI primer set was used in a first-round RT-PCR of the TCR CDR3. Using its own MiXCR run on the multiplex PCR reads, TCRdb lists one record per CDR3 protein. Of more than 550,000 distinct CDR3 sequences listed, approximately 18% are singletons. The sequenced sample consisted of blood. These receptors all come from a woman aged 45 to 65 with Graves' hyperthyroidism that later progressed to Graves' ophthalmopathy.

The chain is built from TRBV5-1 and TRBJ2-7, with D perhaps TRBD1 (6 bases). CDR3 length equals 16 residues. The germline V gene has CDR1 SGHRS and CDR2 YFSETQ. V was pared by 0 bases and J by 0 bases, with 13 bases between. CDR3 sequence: CASSLVGHKSSYEQYF. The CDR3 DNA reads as TGCGCCAGCAGCTTGGTGGGACATAAGAGCTCCTACGAGCAGTACTTC. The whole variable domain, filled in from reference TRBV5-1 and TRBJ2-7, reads KAGVTQTPRYLIKTRGQQVTLSCSPISGHRSVSWYQQTPGQGLQFLFEYFSETQRNKGNFPGRFSGRQFSNSRSEMNVSTLELGDSALYLCASSLVGHKSSYEQYFGPGTRLTVT.

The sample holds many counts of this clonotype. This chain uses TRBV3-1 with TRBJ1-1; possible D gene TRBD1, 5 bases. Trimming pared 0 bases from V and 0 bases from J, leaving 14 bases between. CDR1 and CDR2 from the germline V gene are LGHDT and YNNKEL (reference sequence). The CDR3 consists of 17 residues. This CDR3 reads CASSQDPPGGMNTEAFF. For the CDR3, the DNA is TGTGCCAGCAGCCAAGACCCCCCGGGGGGGATGAACACTGAAGCTTTCTTT.

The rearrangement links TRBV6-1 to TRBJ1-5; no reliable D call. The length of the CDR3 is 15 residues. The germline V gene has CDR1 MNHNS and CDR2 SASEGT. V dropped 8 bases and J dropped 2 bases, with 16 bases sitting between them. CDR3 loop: CASSEEPEGNQPQHF. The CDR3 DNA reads TGTGCCAGCTCCGAAGAACCTGAAGGCAATCAGCCCCAGCATTTT.

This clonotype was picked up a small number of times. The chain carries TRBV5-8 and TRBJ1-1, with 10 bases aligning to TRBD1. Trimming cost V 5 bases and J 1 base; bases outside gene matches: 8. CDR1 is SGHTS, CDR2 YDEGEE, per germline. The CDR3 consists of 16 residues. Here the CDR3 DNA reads TGTGCCAGCAGAGTGACAGGGGGCGCATCGAACACTGAAGCTTTCTTT. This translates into CASRVTGGASNTEAFF. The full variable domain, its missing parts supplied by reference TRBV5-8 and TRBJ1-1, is EAGVTQSPTHLIKTRGQQATLRCSPISGHTSVYWYQQALGLGLQFLLWYDEGEERNRGNFPPRFSGRQFPNYSSELNVNALELEDSALYLCASRVTGGASNTEAFFGQGTRLTVV.

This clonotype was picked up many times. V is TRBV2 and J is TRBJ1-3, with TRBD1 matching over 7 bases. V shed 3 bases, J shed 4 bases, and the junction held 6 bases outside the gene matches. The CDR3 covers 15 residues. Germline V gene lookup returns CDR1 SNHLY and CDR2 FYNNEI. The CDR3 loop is CASSEKRGPGNTIYF. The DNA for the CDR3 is TGTGCCAGCAGTGAGAAAAGGGGGCCCGGAAACACCATATATTTT.

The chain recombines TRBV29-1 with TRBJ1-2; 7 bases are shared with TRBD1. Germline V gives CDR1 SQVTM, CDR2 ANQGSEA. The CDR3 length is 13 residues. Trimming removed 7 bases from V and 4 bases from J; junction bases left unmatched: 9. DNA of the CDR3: TGCAGCGGCACAGGGGAAAGCACCTATGGCTACACCTTC. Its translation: CSGTGESTYGYTF.

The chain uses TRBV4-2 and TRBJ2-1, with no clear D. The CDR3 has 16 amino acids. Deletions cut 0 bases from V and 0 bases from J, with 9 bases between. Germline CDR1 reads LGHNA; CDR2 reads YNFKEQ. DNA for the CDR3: TGTGCCAGCAGCCAAGAGGCCGGCAGCTCCTACAATGAGCAGTTCTTC. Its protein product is CASSQEAGSSYNEQFF.

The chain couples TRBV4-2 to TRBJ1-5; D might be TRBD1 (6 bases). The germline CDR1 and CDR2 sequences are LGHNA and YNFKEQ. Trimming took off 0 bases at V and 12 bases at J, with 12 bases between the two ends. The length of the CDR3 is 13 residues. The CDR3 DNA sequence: TGTGCCAGCAGCCAAGACCTAGGGGGAAACCAGCATTTT. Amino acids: CASSQDLGGNQHF.

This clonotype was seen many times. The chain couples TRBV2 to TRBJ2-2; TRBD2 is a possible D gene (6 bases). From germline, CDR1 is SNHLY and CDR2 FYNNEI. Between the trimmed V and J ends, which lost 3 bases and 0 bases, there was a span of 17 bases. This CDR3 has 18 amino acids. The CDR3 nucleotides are TGTGCCAGCAGTGATTTGCCCCTGGGGGGTACGAACACCGGGGAGCTGTTTTTT. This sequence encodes CASSDLPLGGTNTGELFF.

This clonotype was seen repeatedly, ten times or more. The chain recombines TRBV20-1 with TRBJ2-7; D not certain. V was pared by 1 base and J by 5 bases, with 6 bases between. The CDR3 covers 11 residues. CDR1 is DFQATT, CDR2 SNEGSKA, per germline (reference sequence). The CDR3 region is CSARVSDEQYF. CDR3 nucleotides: TGCAGTGCTAGAGTCTCGGACGAGCAGTACTTC.

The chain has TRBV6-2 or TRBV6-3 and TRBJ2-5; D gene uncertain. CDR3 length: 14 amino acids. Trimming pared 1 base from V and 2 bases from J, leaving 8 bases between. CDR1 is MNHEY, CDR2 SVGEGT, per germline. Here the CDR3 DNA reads TGTGCCAGCAGTTACTTGTCCGAGCAAGAGACCCAGTACTTC. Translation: CASSYLSEQETQYF.

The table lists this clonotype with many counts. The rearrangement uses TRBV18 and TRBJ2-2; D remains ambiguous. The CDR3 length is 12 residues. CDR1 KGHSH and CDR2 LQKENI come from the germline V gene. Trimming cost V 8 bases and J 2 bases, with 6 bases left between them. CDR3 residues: CASSPNTGELFF. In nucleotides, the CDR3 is TGTGCCAGCAGTCCTAACACCGGGGAGCTGTTTTTT.

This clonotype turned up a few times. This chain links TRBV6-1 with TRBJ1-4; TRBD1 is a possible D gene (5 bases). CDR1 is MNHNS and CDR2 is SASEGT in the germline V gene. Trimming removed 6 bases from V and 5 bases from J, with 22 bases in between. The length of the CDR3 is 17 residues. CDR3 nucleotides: TGTGCCAGCAGCAAAACCCGGGACTTTGGGATAAATGAAAAACTGTTTTTT. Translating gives CASSKTRDFGINEKLFF.

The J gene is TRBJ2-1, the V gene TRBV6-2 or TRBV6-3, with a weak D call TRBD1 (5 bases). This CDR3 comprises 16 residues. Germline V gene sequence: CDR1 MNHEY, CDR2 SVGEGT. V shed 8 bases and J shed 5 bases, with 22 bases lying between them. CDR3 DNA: TGTGCCAGCTTACAACGGGCAGGGCCTCTCCACAATGAGCAGTTCTTC. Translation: CASLQRAGPLHNEQFF.

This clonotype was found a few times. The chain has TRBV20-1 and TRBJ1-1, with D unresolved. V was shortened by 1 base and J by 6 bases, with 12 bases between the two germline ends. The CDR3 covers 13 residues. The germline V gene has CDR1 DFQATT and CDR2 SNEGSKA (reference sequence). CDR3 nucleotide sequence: TGCAGTGCTAGAGGCCGACTAGGGCCTGAAGCTTTCTTT. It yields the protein CSARGRLGPEAFF.

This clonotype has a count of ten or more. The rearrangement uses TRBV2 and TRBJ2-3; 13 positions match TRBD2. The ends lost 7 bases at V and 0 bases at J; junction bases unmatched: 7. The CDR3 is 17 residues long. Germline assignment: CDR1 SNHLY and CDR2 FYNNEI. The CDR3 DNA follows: TGTGCCAGCACTAGACTAGCGGGGGGAACAAGCACAGATACGCAGTATTTT. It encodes CASTRLAGGTSTDTQYF.

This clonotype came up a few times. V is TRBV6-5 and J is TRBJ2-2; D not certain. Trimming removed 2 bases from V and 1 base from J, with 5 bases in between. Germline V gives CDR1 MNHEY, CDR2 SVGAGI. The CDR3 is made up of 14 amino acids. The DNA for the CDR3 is TGTGCCAGCAGTTACCGACAGAACACCGGGGAGCTGTTTTTT. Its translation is CASSYRQNTGELFF.

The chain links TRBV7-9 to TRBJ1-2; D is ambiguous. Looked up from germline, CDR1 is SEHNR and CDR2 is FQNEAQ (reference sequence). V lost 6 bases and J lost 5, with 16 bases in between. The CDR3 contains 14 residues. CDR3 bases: TGTGCCAGCAGTGCGGCAGCACATCTTTATGGCTACACCTTC. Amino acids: CASSAAAHLYGYTF.

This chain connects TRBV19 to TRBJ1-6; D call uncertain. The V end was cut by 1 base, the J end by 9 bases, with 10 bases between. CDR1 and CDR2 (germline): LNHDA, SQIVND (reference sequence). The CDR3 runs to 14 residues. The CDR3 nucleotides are TGTGCCAGTAGTATAGGGCAGGAGGCTTCACCCCTCCACTTT. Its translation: CASSIGQEASPLHF. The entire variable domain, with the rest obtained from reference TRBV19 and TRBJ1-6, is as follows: DGGITQSPKYLFRKEGQNVTLSCEQNLNHDAMYWYRQDPGQGLRLIYYSQIVNDFQKGDIAEGYSVSREKKESFPLTVTSAQKNPTAFYLCASSIGQEASPLHFGNGTRLTVT.

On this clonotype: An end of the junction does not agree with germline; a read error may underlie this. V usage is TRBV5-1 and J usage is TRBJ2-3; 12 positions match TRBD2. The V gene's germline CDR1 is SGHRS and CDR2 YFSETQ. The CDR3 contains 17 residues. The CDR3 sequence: CASSLALTSGSTGTQYF. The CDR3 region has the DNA TGCGCCAGCAGCTTGGCCCTGACTAGCGGGAGCACAGGTACGCAGTATTTT.

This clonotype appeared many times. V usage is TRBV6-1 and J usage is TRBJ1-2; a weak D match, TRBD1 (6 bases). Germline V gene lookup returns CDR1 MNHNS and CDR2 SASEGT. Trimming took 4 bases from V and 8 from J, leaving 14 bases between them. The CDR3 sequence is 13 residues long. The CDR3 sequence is CASSANRDGGYTF. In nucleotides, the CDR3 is TGTGCCAGCAGTGCCAACAGGGATGGGGGCTACACCTTC.

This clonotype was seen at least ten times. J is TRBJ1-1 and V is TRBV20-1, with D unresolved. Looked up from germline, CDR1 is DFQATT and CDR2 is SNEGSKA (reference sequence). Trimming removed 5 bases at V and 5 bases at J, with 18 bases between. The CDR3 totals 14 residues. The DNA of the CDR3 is TGCAGTGCTCCAAGGACGCATGCTATGACTGAAGCTTTCTTT. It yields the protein CSAPRTHAMTEAFF.

The CDR3 nucleotides are TGCAGCGTTGGGGAGTTCTTCGGTGGCTACACCTTC. Protein sequence: CSVGEFFGGYTF. The V call is TRBV29-1, the J call TRBJ1-2, with unresolved D. CDR1 and CDR2 (germline): SQVTM, ANQGSEA. V lost 4 bases and J lost 7, with 13 bases in between. The CDR3 loop spans 12 amino acids. The full variable domain, in which reference TRBV29-1 and TRBJ1-2 provide the parts outside the CDR3, is SAVISQKPSRDICQRGTSLTIQCQVDSQVTMMFWYRQQPGQSLTLIATANQGSEATYESGFVIDKFPISRPNLTFSTLTVSNMSPEDSSIYLCSVGEFFGGYTFGSGTRLTVV.

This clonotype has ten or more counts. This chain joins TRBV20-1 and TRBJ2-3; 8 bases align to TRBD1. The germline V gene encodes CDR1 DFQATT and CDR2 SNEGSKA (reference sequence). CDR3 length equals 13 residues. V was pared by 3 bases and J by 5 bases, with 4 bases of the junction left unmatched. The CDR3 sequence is CSARDRARDTQYF. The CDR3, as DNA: TGCAGTGCTAGGGACAGGGCAAGAGATACGCAGTATTTT.

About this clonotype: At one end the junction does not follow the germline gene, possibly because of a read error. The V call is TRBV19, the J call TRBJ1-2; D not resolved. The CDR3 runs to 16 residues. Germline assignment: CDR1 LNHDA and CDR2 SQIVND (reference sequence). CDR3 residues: CASSVPGTLVSYGYTF. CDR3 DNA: TGTGCTAGTAGTGTTCCGGGAACCCTCGTTTCCTATGGCTACACCTTC.

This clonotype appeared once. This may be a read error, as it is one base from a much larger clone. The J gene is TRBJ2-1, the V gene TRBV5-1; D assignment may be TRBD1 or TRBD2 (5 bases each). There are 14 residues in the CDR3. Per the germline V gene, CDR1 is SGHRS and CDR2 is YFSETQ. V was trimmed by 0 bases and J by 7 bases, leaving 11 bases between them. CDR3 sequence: CASSLGGTDNEQFF. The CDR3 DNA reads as TGCGCCAGCAGCTTGGGGGGGACCGATAATGAGCAGTTCTTC.

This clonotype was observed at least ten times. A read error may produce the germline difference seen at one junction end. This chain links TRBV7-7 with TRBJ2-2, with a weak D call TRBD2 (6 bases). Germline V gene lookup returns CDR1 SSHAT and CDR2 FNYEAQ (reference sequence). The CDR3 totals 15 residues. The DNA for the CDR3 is TGTGCTAGCAGCTTAGGAGGGATGGTCACCGGGGAGCTGTTTTTT. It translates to CASSLGGMVTGELFF.

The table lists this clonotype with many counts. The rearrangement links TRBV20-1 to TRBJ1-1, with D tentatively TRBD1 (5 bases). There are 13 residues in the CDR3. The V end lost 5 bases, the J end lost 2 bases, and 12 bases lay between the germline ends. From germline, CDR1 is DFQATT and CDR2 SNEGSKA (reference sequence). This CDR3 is CSAGPGPNTEAFF. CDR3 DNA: TGCAGTGCTGGACCGGGGCCTAACACTGAAGCTTTCTTT.